Included here is one T cell receptor beta chain sequence, with context. Its antigen is unidentified. The record originates from a study of human T cells and chemical hapten exposure. On the study more broadly: Across its approximately 25 weeks, the study gave patients weekly diphenylcyclopropenone doses to the scalp.

The germline CDR1 and CDR2 sequences are SQVTM and ANQGSEA. Trimming took 4 bases from V and 2 from J; bases not matched to a gene: 2. This CDR3 region has 14 residues. Findings and caveats of the study: Healthy people's immune response may differ from that of the donors, who had alopecia. No shift was seen in TCRs above 1 in 1000 frequency with DPC sensitization.

How the authors handled the data: Sample-level TCR yields exhibited a median of approximately 96,000, with a range of 23,224 to 690,600. TCRdb redid the calling of the RACE reads with MiXCR, one entry per CDR3 protein. TCRdb's processing, not the authors', yielded these V and J calls. Of roughly 200,000 distinct CDR3 sequences detected, 20% to 25% appear once; the ten largest clones hold under 8.5%. Time point here: patch test 1, 2 weeks after DPC sensitization. The treatment is: therapeutic diphenylcyclopropenone sensitization with weekly scalp DPC. The sequencing used whole blood, collected in connection with sensitization to the hapten diphenylcyclopropenone (DPC). This clonotype was obtained from a woman aged 45-60 years with alopecia areata. Some clones in this sample may be carry-over from other donors' samples. The chain employs TRBV29-1 and TRBJ2-2; 9 bases are shared with TRBD2. The DNA of the CDR3 is TGCAGCGTTGCAGCGGGAGGTAACACCGGGGAGCTGTTTTTT. Its translation is CSVAAGGNTGELFF.